A selection of T cell receptor beta chains follows, all from one sample in a study of identical twins. A single record per CDR3 protein comes from TCRdb applying MiXCR to the 5' RACE reads. The table has about 810,000 distinct CDR3 sequences, roughly an eighth seen once; the top ten hold roughly 1.5%. These data were also reused for a study on yellow fever vaccine responses in identical twins.

The material sequenced was PBMCs. These TCRs come from a woman aged 18-30 years in good health. The CDR3 runs from the conserved cysteine through the conserved F or W. The order of the fields is CDR3 DNA, CDR3 protein, clone size, V gene, J gene, D gene. A D gene is named only where the DNA matches it firmly. The size of a clone is reported for some rows only, either as once, few or many, or as a class for expanded clones.

CDR3 DNA: TGCAGTGCCACAGGGTATCTATCTTCCCCCGTTAAAGAGACCCAGTACTTC
CDR3 protein: CSATGYLSSPVKETQYF
clone size: few
V gene: TRBV20-1
J gene: TRBJ2-5
D gene: -

CDR3 DNA: TGCGCCAGCAGCCAAGATCCCGATATTAGGGGAGGCTACACCTTC
CDR3 protein: CASSQDPDIRGGYTF
clone size: few
V gene: TRBV4-1
J gene: TRBJ1-2
D gene: -

CDR3 DNA: TGCAGTGCTAGGGTAGGGAGGGAGTACTCCTACAATGAGCAGTTCTTC
CDR3 protein: CSARVGREYSYNEQFF
clone size: -
V gene: TRBV20-1
J gene: TRBJ2-1
D gene: TRBD2

CDR3 DNA: TGCAGTGCGTCACTAGCGGGACTCTACAATGAGCAGTTCTTC
CDR3 protein: CSASLAGLYNEQFF
clone size: -
V gene: TRBV20-1
J gene: TRBJ2-1
D gene: TRBD2

CDR3 DNA: TGTGCCAGCAGTGACCGGGACAGCCGAACGAATTCACCCCTCCACTTT
CDR3 protein: CASSDRDSRTNSPLHF
clone size: many
V gene: TRBV12-3/TRBV12-4
J gene: TRBJ1-6
D gene: TRBD1

CDR3 DNA: TGTGCCAGCACCCCCATCCTGGAGAGCGGACGCACAGATACGCAGTATTTT
CDR3 protein: CASTPILESGRTDTQYF
clone size: -
V gene: TRBV7-6
J gene: TRBJ2-3
D gene: -

CDR3 DNA: TGTGCCAGCAGTTTACAACTAGCGGGAGGCCAAGAGACCCAGTACTTC
CDR3 protein: CASSLQLAGGQETQYF
clone size: -
V gene: TRBV28
J gene: TRBJ2-5
D gene: TRBD2

CDR3 DNA: TGTGCCAGCAGGTCACAGGGGGGCACTGAAGCTTTCTTT
CDR3 protein: CASRSQGGTEAFF
clone size: -
V gene: TRBV7-9
J gene: TRBJ1-1
D gene: TRBD1

CDR3 DNA: TGTGCCAGCAGCCCTACTAGCGGTAAAGAGACCCAGTACTTC
CDR3 protein: CASSPTSGKETQYF
clone size: -
V gene: TRBV5-6
J gene: TRBJ2-5
D gene: TRBD2

CDR3 DNA: TGTGCCAGCAGCTTAGAATCGGCCTCCTACGAGCAGTACTTC
CDR3 protein: CASSLESASYEQYF
clone size: -
V gene: TRBV7-2
J gene: TRBJ2-7
D gene: -

CDR3 DNA: TGTGCCAGCAGTTTTCAGGGTACCTATGGCTACACCTTC
CDR3 protein: CASSFQGTYGYTF
clone size: -
V gene: TRBV28
J gene: TRBJ1-2
D gene: -

CDR3 DNA: TGCAGTGCTACTAAGGGCCAGTTCAATCAGCCCCAGCATTTT
CDR3 protein: CSATKGQFNQPQHF
clone size: few
V gene: TRBV20-1
J gene: TRBJ1-5
D gene: -

CDR3 DNA: TGCAGTGCTAGAGTGGGTATCTACGAGCAGTACTTC
CDR3 protein: CSARVGIYEQYF
clone size: many
V gene: TRBV20-1
J gene: TRBJ2-7
D gene: -

CDR3 DNA: TGTGCCAGTAGTACGGACCCTTACGAGCAGTACTTC
CDR3 protein: CASSTDPYEQYF
clone size: -
V gene: TRBV19
J gene: TRBJ2-7
D gene: -

CDR3 DNA: TGTGCCAGCAGTTTATTGGGGGGGTCCTACGAGCAGTACTTC
CDR3 protein: CASSLLGGSYEQYF
clone size: many
V gene: TRBV12-3/TRBV12-4
J gene: TRBJ2-7
D gene: TRBD2

CDR3 DNA: TGTGCCAGCAAAATTGACAGGGGGGAGGTCAATGAGCAGTTCTTC
CDR3 protein: CASKIDRGEVNEQFF
clone size: -
V gene: TRBV2
J gene: TRBJ2-1
D gene: TRBD1

CDR3 DNA: TGTGCCAGCAGCCCGACAGCGCCTGGAGCTTTCTTT
CDR3 protein: CASSPTAPGAFF
clone size: many
V gene: TRBV28
J gene: TRBJ1-1
D gene: -

CDR3 DNA: TGTGCCAGCAGTTTAATGTGGCAGGGCGGCAGTGGCTACACCTTC
CDR3 protein: CASSLMWQGGSGYTF
clone size: few
V gene: TRBV28
J gene: TRBJ1-2
D gene: -

CDR3 DNA: TGTGCCAGCAGTCTTAATACGCCTTCCTCTACCGGGGAGCTGTTTTTT
CDR3 protein: CASSLNTPSSTGELFF
clone size: few
V gene: TRBV2
J gene: TRBJ2-2
D gene: -

CDR3 DNA: TGTGCCAGCAGCTCCCTCCCCCTAGCTCAGAAGGGAAATGAGCAGTTCTTC
CDR3 protein: CASSSLPLAQKGNEQFF
clone size: many
V gene: TRBV7-2
J gene: TRBJ2-1
D gene: -

CDR3 DNA: TGTGCCAGTAGTGGAGGGAGGGTTGAGCAGTTCTTC
CDR3 protein: CASSGGRVEQFF
clone size: few
V gene: TRBV19
J gene: TRBJ2-1
D gene: TRBD2

CDR3 DNA: TGCAGCGTTGAGGACAGGTTATCCTACGAGCAGTACTTC
CDR3 protein: CSVEDRLSYEQYF
clone size: few
V gene: TRBV29-1
J gene: TRBJ2-7
D gene: TRBD1

CDR3 DNA: TGCGCCAGCAGCTTGGACGGGGTTGACGAGCAGTACTTC
CDR3 protein: CASSLDGVDEQYF
clone size: few
V gene: TRBV5-1
J gene: TRBJ2-7
D gene: -

CDR3 DNA: TGCGCCAGCAAAAGTACTGACAGCACTGAAGCTTTCTTT
CDR3 protein: CASKSTDSTEAFF
clone size: few
V gene: TRBV10-2
J gene: TRBJ1-1
D gene: -

CDR3 DNA: TGTGCCAGTAGGCCAATTGCCGTGAACACTGAAGCTTTCTTT
CDR3 protein: CASRPIAVNTEAFF
clone size: -
V gene: TRBV19
J gene: TRBJ1-1
D gene: -

CDR3 DNA: TGTGCCAGCAGTTTAGTTTTTCCTGAAGCTTTCTTT
CDR3 protein: CASSLVFPEAFF
clone size: few
V gene: TRBV12-3/TRBV12-4
J gene: TRBJ1-1
D gene: -

CDR3 DNA: TGTGCCAGCAGCTTAGCGACTGTACCTGAGCAGTTCTTC
CDR3 protein: CASSLATVPEQFF
clone size: -
V gene: TRBV7-6
J gene: TRBJ2-1
D gene: -

CDR3 DNA: TGCGCCAGCAGTGACCCTAGCGGGGCCTACAATGAGCAGTTCTTC
CDR3 protein: CASSDPSGAYNEQFF
clone size: few
V gene: TRBV10-1
J gene: TRBJ2-1
D gene: TRBD2

CDR3 DNA: TGTGCCAGCAGCGACCTGACTAGCGGGAGCTTCAAAAACATTCAGTACTTC
CDR3 protein: CASSDLTSGSFKNIQYF
clone size: -
V gene: TRBV6-1
J gene: TRBJ2-4
D gene: TRBD2

CDR3 DNA: TGTGCCATCACCCCAGGACAGGGCTTAAGGGAGCAGTACTTC
CDR3 protein: CAITPGQGLREQYF
clone size: many
V gene: TRBV10-3
J gene: TRBJ2-7
D gene: TRBD1

CDR3 DNA: TGTGCCAGCAGTTCGGGGTTGCGGGAGACGCACTTC
CDR3 protein: CASSSGLRETHF
clone size: -
V gene: TRBV28
J gene: TRBJ2-7
D gene: TRBD2

CDR3 DNA: TGTGCCAGCAGTCAAGGGACGGGGAAGTCGGGTACGCAGTATTTT
CDR3 protein: CASSQGTGKSGTQYF
clone size: few
V gene: TRBV2
J gene: TRBJ2-3
D gene: -

CDR3 DNA: TGTGCCACCAGCAGAAAAGACAGGAACTATGGCTACACCTTC
CDR3 protein: CATSRKDRNYGYTF
clone size: few
V gene: TRBV15
J gene: TRBJ1-2
D gene: -

CDR3 DNA: TGTGCCAGCAGCTTACAGCCTAGCGGAGTCTCCTACAATGAGCAGTTCTTC
CDR3 protein: CASSLQPSGVSYNEQFF
clone size: many
V gene: TRBV7-8
J gene: TRBJ2-1
D gene: TRBD2

CDR3 DNA: TGTGCCAGCAGCTCATGGGACACCCCCCGGGGAGATACGCAGTATTTT
CDR3 protein: CASSSWDTPRGDTQYF
clone size: -
V gene: TRBV11-2
J gene: TRBJ2-3
D gene: -

CDR3 DNA: TGTGCCAGCAGCCTAGCGGGAGAAGGGGCCAACGTCCTGACTTTC
CDR3 protein: CASSLAGEGANVLTF
clone size: -
V gene: TRBV7-9
J gene: TRBJ2-6
D gene: TRBD2

CDR3 DNA: TGCAGTGCTGAACAGGGAAATGAAAAACTGTTTTTT
CDR3 protein: CSAEQGNEKLFF
clone size: few
V gene: TRBV20-1
J gene: TRBJ1-4
D gene: -

CDR3 DNA: TGTGCCAGCACCACCAGCCGTACTAATGAAAAACTGTTTTTT
CDR3 protein: CASTTSRTNEKLFF
clone size: few
V gene: TRBV12-3/TRBV12-4
J gene: TRBJ1-4
D gene: -

CDR3 DNA: TGTGCCAGCAGTTTTAGGAGGGGCTATGGCTACACCTTC
CDR3 protein: CASSFRRGYGYTF
clone size: many
V gene: TRBV12-3/TRBV12-4
J gene: TRBJ1-2
D gene: -

CDR3 DNA: TGTGCCAGCAGTCGCGGGGACAGGGGGAACACTGAAGCTTTCTTT
CDR3 protein: CASSRGDRGNTEAFF
clone size: -
V gene: TRBV2
J gene: TRBJ1-1
D gene: TRBD1